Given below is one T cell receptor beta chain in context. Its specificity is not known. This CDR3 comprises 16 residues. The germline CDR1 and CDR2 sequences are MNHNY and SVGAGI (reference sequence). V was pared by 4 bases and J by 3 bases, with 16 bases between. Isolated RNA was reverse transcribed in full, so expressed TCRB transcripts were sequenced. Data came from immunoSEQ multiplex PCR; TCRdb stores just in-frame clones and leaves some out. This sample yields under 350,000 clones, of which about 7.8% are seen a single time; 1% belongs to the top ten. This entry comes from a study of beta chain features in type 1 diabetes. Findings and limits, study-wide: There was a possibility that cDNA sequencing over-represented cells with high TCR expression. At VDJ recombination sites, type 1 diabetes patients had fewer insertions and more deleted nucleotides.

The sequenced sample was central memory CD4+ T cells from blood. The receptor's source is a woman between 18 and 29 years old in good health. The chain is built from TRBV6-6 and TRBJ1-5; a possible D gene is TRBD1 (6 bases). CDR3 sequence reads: CASSLGAGSNNQPQHF. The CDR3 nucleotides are TGTGCCAGCAGTTTGGGGGCAGGCTCCAACAATCAGCCCCAGCATTTT.